The present T cell receptor (beta chain) was sequenced within a study of beta chain features in type 1 diabetes. The CDR3 consists of 14 residues. Trimming pared 4 bases from V and 4 bases from J, leaving 14 bases between. Germline loops: CDR1 SGHRS, CDR2 YFSETQ. The entirety of the isolated RNA underwent reverse transcription, so expressed TCRB transcripts were sequenced. Clones were read by immunoSEQ multiplex PCR, and TCRdb kept only the in-frame ones, dropping some. The sample has about 400,000 clones, around 13% seen once. This clone was counted a few times. Each of the CD4+ naive, central memory, regulatory and stem cell-like memory populations was sorted via CD45RO/CCR7/CD25/CD127/CD95/CD27.

This clonotype was sampled from a man between 18 and 35 years old in good health. Sequencing was carried out using naive CD4+ T cells from blood. The chain uses TRBV5-1 and TRBJ1-1, with a tentative D call TRBD1 (5 bases). Here the CDR3 DNA reads TGCGCCAGCAGCGCACAGACAGACGGCACTGAAGCTTTCTTT. It codes for CASSAQTDGTEAFF.